These T cell receptor beta chains were read from a single sample in a study of blood T cell repertoires in COVID-19. Produced via immunoSEQ multiplex PCR; TCRdb's table is partial and in-frame only. The table has approximately 270,000 clones, roughly nine tenths seen once. The sample comprised peripheral blood. The receptor source for this set is a man aged 50-60 years with acute or convalescent COVID-19. Each CDR3 is given with its conserved first and last residue.

V,J,CDR3
TRBV10-1,TRBJ2-2,CASSGQQVTGELFF
TRBV18,TRBJ1-6,CASSPRGGDNSPLHF
TRBV7-2,TRBJ1-1,CASSLQVSNTEAFF
TRBV30,TRBJ1-2,CACIGQTSYGYTF
TRBV5-4,TRBJ1-2,CASSSQGQASYGYTF
TRBV5-6,TRBJ1-2,CASSLRRDYGYTF
TRBV15,TRBJ2-1,CATSRDSGVAANEQFF
TRBV5-1,TRBJ2-5,CASSTPGTKETQYF
TRBV15,TRBJ2-2,CATSTDRGPSGNTGELFF
TRBV18,TRBJ2-5,CASSPRRDLQETQYF
TRBV4-1,TRBJ2-7,CASSQVEGDEQYF
TRBV5-4,TRBJ2-7,CASSLGGSGRGEQYF
TRBV5-4,TRBJ1-1,CASSLQGGDTEAFF
TRBV3-1/TRBV3-2,TRBJ1-2,CASSGAGGYTF
TRBV12-3/TRBV12-4,TRBJ1-6,CASRNPDSPLHF
TRBV11-3,TRBJ2-2,CASSLALAGGGELFF
TRBV5-1,TRBJ1-6,CASTPGEGNSPLHF
TRBV9,TRBJ1-2,CASTAPDRGSGYTF
TRBV7-3,TRBJ1-5,CASSATGGSQPQHF
TRBV7-8,TRBJ1-2,CASSLKTGKTYGYTF
TRBV6-2/TRBV6-3,TRBJ1-5,CASSSNDRGSNQPQHF
TRBV30,TRBJ1-2,CAWTPGGGVGYTF
TRBV5-1,TRBJ2-5,CASSRTGREEETQYF
TRBV27,TRBJ2-2,CASRTGPGELFF
TRBV2,TRBJ1-5,CASSEGGYSNQPQHF
TRBV7-9,TRBJ2-5,CASSPAETGVRETQYF
TRBV19,TRBJ1-1,CASSDPPQGAFF
TRBV3-1/TRBV3-2,TRBJ1-6,CASSQEGGTGASPLHF
TRBV29-1,TRBJ2-7,CSVRGTGPDYF
TRBV9,TRBJ2-3,CASSVTSNTDTQYF
TRBV30,TRBJ1-2,CAWTPSYGYTF
TRBV29-1,TRBJ1-1,CSHKNRPGTEAFF
TRBV9,TRBJ1-4,CASSPHVPGANEKLFF
TRBV2,TRBJ1-2,CASRREGYTF
TRBV19,TRBJ1-1,CASSKGPRERTGKTEAFF
TRBV7-9,TRBJ2-7,CASSSGGGYEQYF
TRBV9,TRBJ1-4,CASSTSGQVNEKLFF
TRBV19,TRBJ1-1,CASSPPATPEAFF
TRBV5-6,TRBJ2-2,CASKREEHTGELFF
TRBV2,TRBJ1-1,CASGGESNTEAFF
TRBV10-1,TRBJ2-2,CASSESTGYTGELFF
TRBV12-3/TRBV12-4,TRBJ1-2,CASSARGGGGYTF
TRBV7-9,TRBJ1-1,CASSLLDMNTEAFF
TRBV30,TRBJ1-6,CAWSVTAYNSPLHF
TRBV5-1,TRBJ2-3,CASSLVGAYADTQYF
TRBV7-3,TRBJ2-1,CASSPQGGSYNEQFF
TRBV18,TRBJ1-2,CASSPGTGQGYTF
TRBV6-5,TRBJ1-5,CASSPRQGNQPQHF
TRBV7-7,TRBJ2-7,CASSLAAGGRYEQYF
TRBV24-1,TRBJ2-1,CATKKTKRGAPTIYNEQFF
TRBV6-5,TRBJ1-2,CASSPGSNGYTF
TRBV27,TRBJ1-3,CASSLTGSGNTIYF
TRBV7-9,TRBJ2-2,CASSNPEGVAGELFF
TRBV4-1,TRBJ1-1,CASSQVIVGGTEAFF
TRBV18,TRBJ2-3,CASSPVGNDHTQYF
TRBV5-1,TRBJ1-5,CASSPGTGNSNQPQHF
TRBV27,TRBJ2-1,CASSSSTLGGNEQFF